Described below is a single TCR beta chain sequence and its context. This specimen belongs to a study of technical replicates of blood from a few donors. CDR1 and CDR2 (germline): MNHNS, SASEGT. V was trimmed by 1 base and J by 1 base, leaving 5 bases between them. The CDR3 has 14 residues. The repertoire was sequenced with immunoSEQ multiplex PCR; TCRdb's copy has only in-frame clones and lacks some. The sample shows more than 80,000 clones, more than 85% of them seen only once. The sequence derives from a human donor in good health. Input material: T cells isolated from PBMCs. The chain recombines TRBV6-1 with TRBJ1-3; D gene unclear. CDR3: CASSEDSSGNTIYF. Here the CDR3 DNA reads TGTGCCAGCAGTGAAGATAGTTCTGGAAACACCATATATTTT.